The present T cell receptor beta chain was sequenced within a study of T cell responses to AZD1222 COVID-19 vaccine (dated by TCRdb to the early 2020s). Some background on the complete study: A total of under 250 trial participants underwent TCR sequencing, of whom around 210 had received two doses of AZD1222 and some 25 had received two doses of the MenACWY control vaccine. Trial participants were enrolled by age into subgroups of 18-55, 56-69 and 70-plus years, and about 150, 27 and 61 TCR-sequenced participants, respectively, were included in these subgroups.

A single count supports this clone. The target of this receptor is not known. No qualities accompany the bases; no much larger clone lies one base away. The CDR3 regions of human TCRbeta chains were analyzed by immunosequencing. In the authors' own workflow: TCRs in the repertoires were matched against a reference library of SARS-CoV-2-specific TCRs that had been generated with the MIRA antigen-specificity platform. Breadth meant the fraction of unique TCRs that were SARS-CoV-2-associated, whereas depth meant the fraction of total T cells that were SARS-CoV-2-associated. Each spike-specific TCR was assigned to its reactive spike region and to a CD4 or CD8 class using the MIRA data. Log10-transformed breadth and depth values were compared by one-way ANOVA with Sidak's multiple comparisons tests. The source is immuneACCESS, and TCRdb retained only in-frame sequences with V and J called. Part of the clones is not carried over; for the studies checked, unresolved V genes explain less than half of this, and the remainder is unexplained. V and J calls and clone size are as listed in that table; D and trimming were resolved from the DNA. The sample data list around 140,000 clones, and around 94% of these were observed just once. The top ten clonotypes cover around 12% of the sample.

The time point label corresponds to: sample from adult after SARS-CoV-2 infection, after symptom onset. A couple of convalescent COVID-19 patients, sampled after symptom onset from adults with prior SARS-CoV-2 infection, were also TCR-sequenced for comparison. Here is what the overall study found, with its caveats: Conclusions about previously exposed vaccinees are limited because only six or seven AZD1222 recipients were SARS-CoV-2 seropositive at baseline. Epitopes outside the regions mutated in the B.1.351 and B.1.1.7 variants were reportedly recognized by nearly half of the unique spike-specific TCRs. Because no day 14 peak-response samples were available, repertoires were characterized only after the peak T cell response. The vaccine-associated CD4 TCRs covered the entire spike protein, and the dominant responses fell in regions 160-218 and 743-854. Participants were mostly white British, with more females than males. The authors suggested clonal diversity may have been underestimated. In the small 56-69-year group, the increase in depth fell short of significance, most likely because of low power. Spike-specific TCR breadth and depth rose significantly after two AZD1222 doses compared with day 0 and with MenACWY recipients.

The CDR3 goes from the cysteine to the phenylalanine over 14 residues. Only CDR3 DNA is held: 42 bases, read in frame from base 1. The germline V and J ends show losses of 6 bases and 1 base respectively, and no gene match explains 3 bases of the junction. Via the germline V gene (reference sequence), CDR1 is MNHEY and CDR2 SMNVEV. The TCR was taken from an adult who had recovered from COVID-19. This chain is built from TRBV27 and TRBJ1-5; the junction holds 7 bases that match TRBD1. Sequencing was performed on peripheral blood, taken after recovery from COVID-19. The CDR3 reads as follows: CASRKGASNQPQHF. The DNA is as follows: TGTGCCAGCAGGAAGGGGGCGAGCAATCAGCCCCAGCATTTT.